By its share, the clone carrying this T cell receptor (beta chain) is medium-sized (0.01 to 0.1%). The data are from a study of blood T cell repertoires in COVID-19. Study-level information: The samples span acute and convalescent COVID-19 from the United States, Italy and Spain. T cells, B-cell-depleted T cells, or PBMCs provided the cDNA or gDNA that served as material.

From germline, CDR1 is SNHLY and CDR2 FYNNEI. Trimming at V came to 8 bases and at J to 7 bases, leaving 10 bases not matched to a gene. This CDR3 comprises 14 residues. Per the original data handling: For nucleated cells, counts were estimated from reference gene primer amplification. Data came from immunoSEQ multiplex PCR; TCRdb stores just in-frame clones and leaves some out. Clonal size and the V and J genes are those of that table, whereas D and trimming came from the DNA. This table has some 71,000 clones, approximately 77% appearing once. The TCR sequence derives from a woman aged 70-85 years with acute or convalescent COVID-19. Sample: peripheral blood. This chain links TRBV2 with TRBJ2-5; 10 bases align to TRBD2. The CDR3 DNA reads TGTGCCAGCTCGAGTAGCGGGGGGCCAAGGACCCAGTACTTC. As protein: CASSSSGGPRTQYF.